This T cell receptor (beta chain) originates from a study of shared clonotypes between healthy human individuals. It was across several immunoSEQ plates that each subset's genomic DNA was evenly split. TCRdb keeps only in-frame clones here, not all; method: immunoSEQ multiplex PCR. The sample consists of 730,000 or so clones, roughly 70% of them appearing once. The CDR3 has 17 amino acids. The germline V gene encodes CDR1 LNHNV and CDR2 YYDKDF (reference sequence). V dropped 4 bases and J dropped 5 bases, with 21 bases sitting between them. Caucasian adults residing in Nashville, Tennessee made up all the donors.

Sequenced: memory CD4+ T cells sorted from blood. Stated subset: CD45RA-negative fraction. V usage is TRBV15 and J usage is TRBJ2-4; D may be TRBD1 (8 bases). This TCR was recovered from a woman in her twenties or thirties in good health. The CDR3 spells CATSTPLGQGGENIQYF. The CDR3 nucleotides are TGTGCCACCAGCACCCCTTTAGGACAGGGAGGGGAAAACATTCAGTACTTC.